This entry lists 25 T cell receptor beta chains sequenced from one sample in a study of blood T cell repertoires in COVID-19 (dated by TCRdb to 2018 to 2020). The library was produced with the immunoSEQ multiplex PCR assay. Held by TCRdb, this immuneACCESS table contains in-frame sequences only and omits some clones. Under half of the omission traces to an unresolved V gene where checked; the cause of the rest is unknown. The sample profile shows 180,000 or so clones; 70% to 90% of them were found once. The ten largest clones capture 4% to 5% of the sample. The specimen sequenced was peripheral blood. These receptors all come from an elderly woman with acute or convalescent COVID-19.

The V call is TRBV2, the J call TRBJ2-4; tentatively, D is TRBD1 (5 bases). Germline CDR1 reads SNHLY; CDR2 reads FYNNEI. CDR3 size: 13 residues. The V gene lost 4 bases and the J gene lost 7 bases, with 11 bases spanning the gap. The CDR3 nucleotides are TGTGCCAGCAGTGGACAGCTAGGGAACATTCAGTACTTC. Translation: CASSGQLGNIQYF.

The chain links TRBV7-9 to TRBJ1-5, with no clear D. The germline V gene encodes CDR1 SEHNR and CDR2 FQNEAQ (reference sequence). This CDR3 has 13 residues. V was clipped by 2 bases and J by 2 bases, with 4 bases between them. The CDR3 DNA is TGTGCCAGCAGCTTATCGGGCAATCAGCCCCAGCATTTT. It codes for CASSLSGNQPQHF.

This clone is a singleton in its sample. This chain connects TRBV11-2 to TRBJ1-4, with 9 bases fitting TRBD1. Germline values: CDR1 SGHAT, CDR2 FQNNGV. The CDR3 has 14 residues. V was clipped by 5 bases and J by 11 bases; unmatched bases: 9. The CDR3 DNA reads as TGTGCCAGCAGCCTGGGACAGGGAAGGGGGAAACTGTTTTTT. It yields the protein CASSLGQGRGKLFF.

This chain joins TRBV28 and TRBJ1-2; D unresolved. Trimming took off 9 bases at V and 2 bases at J, with 13 bases between the two ends. Germline V lookup: CDR1 MDHEN, CDR2 SYDVKM. The CDR3 sequence is 13 residues long. The CDR3 DNA is TGTGCCAGTCTTAGCAGAACAAACTATGGCTACACCTTC. Protein sequence: CASLSRTNYGYTF.

This chain uses TRBV7-2 with TRBJ2-2; a possible D gene is TRBD2 (5 bases). The CDR3 extends over 16 amino acids. CDR1 and CDR2 (germline): SGHTA, FQGNSA. V shed 5 bases and J shed 0 bases, with 13 bases lying between them. The CDR3, as DNA: TGTGCCAGCAGCCACCCATTGGGAGCGAACACCGGGGAGCTGTTTTTT. Encoded protein: CASSHPLGANTGELFF.

This clone occurred a few times. V and J are TRBV2 and TRBJ2-1, with TRBD2 identical over 9 bases. The CDR3 length is 16 residues. J gave up 3 bases and V 3 bases, and 6 bases lay outside the gene matches. The germline V gene encodes CDR1 SNHLY and CDR2 FYNNEI. CDR3 nucleotides: TGTGCCAGCAGTGATCAGACTAGCGGAAACTACAATGAGCAGTTCTTC. Amino acids: CASSDQTSGNYNEQFF. The variable domain in full, completed from reference TRBV2 and TRBJ2-1, reads EPEVTQTPSHQVTQMGQEVILRCVPISNHLYFYWYRQILGQKVEFLVSFYNNEISEKSEIFDDQFSVERPDGSNFTLKIRSTKLEDSAMYFCASSDQTSGNYNEQFFGPGTRLTVL.

The CDR3 DNA reads TGTGCCAGTAACGCCGGGACTAGCGGGAGGAATGAGCAGTTCTTC. The encoded protein is CASNAGTSGRNEQFF. The chain couples TRBV19 to TRBJ2-1, with 15 bases identical to TRBD2. The germline gives CDR1 LNHDA, CDR2 SQIVND (reference sequence). The CDR3 is 15 amino acids. Germline trimming cut 7 bases from V and 7 bases from J; bases unmatched to any gene: 5.

This clone showed up just once. As DNA, the CDR3 is TGCGCCAGCACGGAGAGGGGGCCCACTGAAGCTTTCTTT. Translating gives CASTERGPTEAFF. The chain employs TRBV5-1 and TRBJ1-1, with 7 bases lining up with TRBD1. V shed 6 bases, J shed 4 bases, and the junction held 6 bases outside the gene matches. Per germline, CDR1 SGHRS and CDR2 YFSETQ. The CDR3 has 13 residues.

The chain couples TRBV4-3 to TRBJ2-5, with D tentatively TRBD1 (5 bases). This CDR3 contains 14 residues. In germline, CDR1 is LGHNA, CDR2 YSLEER. Deletions cut 4 bases from V and 10 bases from J, with 19 bases between. CDR3 sequence reads: CASSPDSRGRDQYF. The CDR3 DNA sequence: TGCGCCAGCAGCCCGGATTCTAGGGGAAGGGACCAGTACTTC.

The J gene is TRBJ2-3, the V gene TRBV19; 7 nucleotides align to TRBD2. The ends lost 6 bases at V and 0 bases at J; junction bases unmatched: 15. Germline V gene lookup returns CDR1 LNHDA and CDR2 SQIVND (reference sequence). This CDR3 region has 18 residues. CDR3 loop: CASSLKAPGTTSTDTQYF. The CDR3 nucleotides read TGTGCCAGTAGCCTTAAGGCCCCCGGGACTACGAGCACAGATACGCAGTATTTT.

The chain has TRBV5-1 and TRBJ1-6; 7 nucleotides line up with TRBD1. V lost 0 bases to trimming and J lost 10 bases; unmatched junction nucleotides: 10. CDR3 length equals 16 residues. From germline, CDR1 is SGHRS and CDR2 YFSETQ. CDR3 sequence: CASSLGDSRVGSPLHF. The CDR3 region has the DNA TGCGCCAGCAGCTTGGGGGACAGTCGAGTGGGGTCACCCCTCCACTTT.

This chain connects TRBV27 to TRBJ2-7; D is possibly TRBD1 (6 bases). This CDR3 region has 14 residues. Germline lookup yields CDR1 MNHEY and CDR2 SMNVEV (reference sequence). The V end was cut by 2 bases, the J end by 5 bases, with 13 bases between. CDR3 region: CASSLKDSAHEQYF. The CDR3 nucleotides read TGTGCCAGCAGTTTAAAGGACAGTGCACACGAGCAGTACTTC.

V gene TRBV4-3 combines with J gene TRBJ1-1; 8 nucleotides agree with TRBD1. The length of the CDR3 is 13 residues. Germline CDR1 and CDR2: LGHNA and YSLEER. The CDR3: CATGQEVNTEAFF. For the CDR3, the DNA is TGCGCAACGGGACAGGAGGTGAACACTGAAGCTTTCTTT.

Here the CDR3 DNA reads TGTGCCTGGAGTAGGACAGTGAACACCGGGGAGCTGTTTTTT. Its protein product is CAWSRTVNTGELFF. This chain connects TRBV30 to TRBJ2-2, with D maybe TRBD1 (6 bases). V dropped 2 bases and J dropped 1 base, with 8 bases sitting between them. This CDR3 comprises 14 residues. Germline V CDR1 and CDR2: GTSNPN, SVGIG (reference sequence).

This clone was observed a few times. This rearrangement joins TRBV7-8 to TRBJ2-7; weak D call: TRBD2 (6 bases). V lost 3 bases to trimming and J lost 3 bases, with 18 bases between them. Germline CDR1 and CDR2: SGHVS and FQNEAQ. The CDR3 runs to 16 residues. The CDR3: CASSFYSGEGYYEQYF. The CDR3, as DNA: TGTGCCAGCAGCTTTTACTCGGGAGAGGGTTACTACGAGCAGTACTTC.

This clone was detected once. The chain employs TRBV10-3 and TRBJ1-5, with D uncertain. CDR3 size: 15 residues. V gave up 3 bases and J gave up 7 bases, with 16 bases separating them. CDR1 ENHRY and CDR2 SYGVKD come from the germline V gene. CDR3 nucleotide sequence: TGTGCCATCAGTGATCAACCCCCGGGTGAGCAGCCCCAGCATTTT. This codes for CAISDQPPGEQPQHF.

This rearrangement joins TRBV3-1 (or the pseudogene TRBV3-2) to TRBJ1-4, with a weak D call TRBD1 (5 bases). With 7 bases removed from V and 8 bases from J, the gap between germline ends came to 14 bases. In germline, CDR1 is LGHDT, CDR2 YNNKEL (reference sequence). The CDR3 contains 13 residues. The chain's CDR3 is CASNHRTGEKLFF. CDR3 bases: TGTGCCAGCAACCACAGGACGGGAGAAAAACTGTTTTTT.

The chain recombines TRBV6-6 with TRBJ1-2; D perhaps matches TRBD1 (6 bases). Trimming stripped 10 bases from V and 0 bases from J, with 18 bases between. Per germline, CDR1 MNHNY and CDR2 SVGAGI (reference sequence). The CDR3 is made up of 15 amino acids. DNA for the CDR3: TGTGCCACGGGGACACAGAGAGTGACTAACTATGGCTACACCTTC. This encodes CATGTQRVTNYGYTF.

This chain connects TRBV6-6 to TRBJ2-7, with D hard to call. V dropped 6 bases and J dropped 4 bases, with 7 bases sitting between them. The CDR3 length is 11 residues. Germline values: CDR1 MNHNY, CDR2 SVGAGI (reference sequence). In nucleotides, the CDR3 is TGTGCCAGCAGATATTTTTACGAGCAGTACTTC. It specifies CASRYFYEQYF.

The genes are TRBV9 and TRBJ2-5, with TRBD1 as a possible D gene (6 bases). Trimming shortened V by 0 bases and J by 1 base, and 7 bases separated the two germline ends. The CDR3 consists of 14 residues. Germline values: CDR1 SGDLS, CDR2 YYNGEE. As DNA, the CDR3 is TGTGCCAGCAGCGTAGTAGGGGGCCAAGAGACCCAGTACTTC. Residues: CASSVVGGQETQYF. The complete variable domain, with remaining parts taken from reference TRBV9 and TRBJ2-5, reads DSGVTQTPKHLITATGQRVTLRCSPRSGDLSVYWYQQSLDQGLQFLIQYYNGEERAKGNILERFSAQQFPDLHSELNLSSLELGDSALYFCASSVVGGQETQYFGPGTRLLVL.

The chain uses TRBV3-1 (or the pseudogene TRBV3-2) and TRBJ2-3; 8 nucleotides align to TRBD1. This CDR3 comprises 16 residues. Losses at the gene ends were 3 bases for V and 2 bases for J; bases not matched to a gene: 7. Germline V gives CDR1 LGHDT, CDR2 YNNKEL (reference sequence). CDR3 protein: CASSHPGGLHTDTQYF. CDR3 DNA sequence: TGTGCCAGCAGCCACCCAGGGGGCCTACACACAGATACGCAGTATTTT.

The CDR3 DNA is TGTGCCAGCAGTCTAGCGGGAGTGAGAGAGACCCAGTACTTC. Translating it yields CASSLAGVRETQYF. The V and J genes are TRBV28 and TRBJ2-5, with 10 bases identical to TRBD2. The length of the CDR3 is 14 residues. Germline V gene sequence: CDR1 MDHEN, CDR2 SYDVKM. With V trimmed by 5 bases and J by 4 bases, 4 bases remained unmatched.

The chain employs TRBV5-1 and TRBJ1-1; 8 bases align to TRBD1. CDR3 length: 16 residues. The trim removed 4 bases at V and 6 bases at J, leaving 14 bases unmatched. CDR1 SGHRS and CDR2 YFSETQ come from the germline V gene. As DNA, the CDR3 is TGCGCCAGCAGCCTGACAGGGGACGGCCTGGCGGCTGAAGCTTTCTTT. Translated, it gives CASSLTGDGLAAEAFF.

This chain connects TRBV9 to TRBJ2-6; D unclear. Looked up from germline, CDR1 is SGDLS and CDR2 is YYNGEE. V was cut by 3 bases and J by 2 bases, with 12 bases left in between. This CDR3 is 16 amino acids long. In DNA, the CDR3 is TGTGCCAGCAGCGCAAGAGGTGAACCTGGGGCCAACGTCCTGACTTTC. Translation gives CASSARGEPGANVLTF.

The gene calls are TRBV5-1 and TRBJ2-2; 8 bases line up with TRBD1. J was trimmed by 4 bases and V by 4 bases; bases with no gene match: 3. CDR1 is SGHRS, CDR2 YFSETQ, per germline. The CDR3 loop spans 14 amino acids. CDR3 sequence: CASSGQGITGELFF. CDR3 bases: TGCGCCAGCAGCGGACAGGGAATCACCGGGGAGCTGTTTTTT. Full variable domain (missing parts from reference TRBV5-1 and TRBJ2-2): KAGVTQTPRYLIKTRGQQVTLSCSPISGHRSVSWYQQTPGQGLQFLFEYFSETQRNKGNFPGRFSGRQFSNSRSEMNVSTLELGDSALYLCASSGQGITGELFFGEGSRLTVL.